The next 21 T cell receptor beta chains were all read from a single sample in a study of shared clonotypes between healthy human individuals. Generated by immunoSEQ multiplex PCR, the TCRdb table keeps only in-frame clones and is missing some. The table shows about 1,500,000 clones, with approximately 96% occurring only once. The source material was naive CD4+ T cells sorted from blood. The sample's subset: CD45RA+ positively selected. These receptors all come from a man aged 25-40 years in good health.

V gene TRBV14 combines with J gene TRBJ2-1; 9 positions agree with TRBD2. The CDR3 extends over 14 amino acids. The germline CDR1 and CDR2 sequences are SGHDN and FVKESK. V was pared by 3 bases and J by 8 bases, with 5 bases of the junction left unmatched. The CDR3 nucleotides read TGTGCCAGCAGCCATAGCGGGAGTTGGTATGAGCAGTTCTTC. It codes for CASSHSGSWYEQFF.

The chain recombines TRBV19 with TRBJ2-4, with 9 bases lining up with TRBD2. CDR3 length: 14 residues. Per germline, CDR1 LNHDA and CDR2 SQIVND (reference sequence). Trimming cost V 4 bases and J 13 bases; bases outside gene matches: 11. The CDR3 bases are TGTGCCAGTAGTAACGGCGGGAGGGCATCTCGACAGTACTTC. The encoded protein is CASSNGGRASRQYF.

This rearrangement joins TRBV29-1 to TRBJ2-7, with D unresolved. V lost 4 bases to trimming and J lost 4 bases, with 14 bases between them. Germline CDR1 SQVTM, CDR2 ANQGSEA. The CDR3 is 13 amino acids. The CDR3 DNA follows: TGCAGCGTTGCCACCTCAAGTGGGTACGAGCAGTACTTC. This encodes CSVATSSGYEQYF.

The rearrangement uses TRBV6-6 and TRBJ2-2; D might be TRBD1 (6 bases). Trimming removed 5 bases from V and 1 base from J, with 11 bases in between. The length of the CDR3 is 15 residues. Germline V gene data show CDR1 as MNHNY and CDR2 as SVGAGI (reference sequence). The DNA for the CDR3 is TGTGCCAGCAGTCAGGGACAAATGAACACCGGGGAGCTGTTTTTT. It translates to CASSQGQMNTGELFF.

This clone was observed once. This chain uses TRBV18 with TRBJ2-7; TRBD1 matches at 8 bases. The CDR3 is 15 residues long. CDR1 is KGHSH, CDR2 LQKENI, per germline. With V trimmed by 3 bases and J by 4 bases, 8 bases remained unmatched. The CDR3 protein is CASSPSGQGKYEQYF. Written as DNA, the CDR3 is TGTGCCAGCTCACCGAGTGGACAGGGCAAATACGAGCAGTACTTC.

This chain uses TRBV7-6 with TRBJ2-3, with D possibly matching TRBD2 (5 bases). Trimming shortened V by 3 bases and J by 5 bases, and 15 bases separated the two germline ends. Germline V CDR1 and CDR2: SGHVS, FNYEAQ. The CDR3 contains 15 residues. The CDR3, as DNA: TGTGCCAGCAGCTTCGGACTGGGAGTAGGAGATACGCAGTATTTT. It is translated as CASSFGLGVGDTQYF.

The chain couples TRBV15 to TRBJ1-4; weak D call: TRBD1 (5 bases). This CDR3 is built from 15 residues. Germline loops: CDR1 LNHNV, CDR2 YYDKDF (reference sequence). V was cut by 3 bases and J by 7 bases, with 15 bases left in between. Written as DNA, the CDR3 is TGTGCCACCAGCAGGACGGGGACCGCGACTGAAAAACTGTTTTTT. It specifies CATSRTGTATEKLFF.

This chain links TRBV2 with TRBJ1-1, with TRBD1 matching over 9 bases. V shed 8 bases and J 6 bases; nucleotides not matched to a gene: 7. This CDR3 contains 13 residues. Germline CDR1 and CDR2: SNHLY and FYNNEI. This CDR3 is CASSDRGFSEAFF. CDR3 coding DNA: TGTGCCAGCTCGGACAGGGGTTTCTCTGAAGCTTTCTTT.

V usage is TRBV28 and J usage is TRBJ2-3, with 9 bases matching TRBD2. The V and J ends lost 6 bases and 4 bases, in that order; junction bases with no gene match: 2. The CDR3 extends over 13 amino acids. Per germline, CDR1 MDHEN and CDR2 SYDVKM. CDR3 in DNA: TGTGCCAGCAGACTAGCGGGCCCAGATACGCAGTATTTT. This translates into CASRLAGPDTQYF.

The chain is built from TRBV19 and TRBJ2-3; 7 bases are shared with TRBD2. The CDR3 is 14 residues long. Unmatched junction bases numbered 4, after V lost 5 bases and J lost 2 bases. CDR1 LNHDA and CDR2 SQIVND come from the germline V gene (reference sequence). The CDR3 sequence: CASSGGRITDTQYF. CDR3 nucleotide sequence: TGTGCCAGTAGTGGCGGGAGAATCACAGATACGCAGTATTTT.

The chain links TRBV27 to TRBJ2-7; D may be TRBD2 (5 bases). The germline gives CDR1 MNHEY, CDR2 SMNVEV (reference sequence). Trimming took 4 bases from V and 2 from J, leaving 15 bases between them. CDR3 length: 15 residues. CDR3 bases: TGTGCCAGCAGTTCCCGGGGTAGCCGAACCTACGAGCAGTACTTC. This translates into CASSSRGSRTYEQYF.

The chain links TRBV10-3 to TRBJ2-3; 8 bases are a match to TRBD2. CDR3 length equals 16 residues. CDR1 and CDR2 (germline): ENHRY, SYGVKD. V shed 7 bases and J 6 bases; nucleotides not matched to a gene: 15. The DNA for the CDR3 is TGTGCCATCACCGACTCGAGCGGGAGAGGTAGGGATACGCAGTATTTT. Amino acid sequence: CAITDSSGRGRDTQYF.

This clone was seen once. This sequence joins TRBV19 and TRBJ2-7; TRBD1 matches at 8 bases. This CDR3 region has 13 residues. Germline CDR1 is LNHDA and CDR2 is SQIVND (reference sequence). V lost 5 bases to trimming and J lost 6 bases; unmatched junction nucleotides: 6. CDR3 sequence: CASSEEQGGEQYF. As DNA, the CDR3 is TGTGCCAGTAGTGAAGAACAGGGGGGCGAGCAGTACTTC.

V is TRBV10-3 and J is TRBJ2-7; weak D call: TRBD2 (10 bases). The CDR3 loop spans 16 amino acids. Between the trimmed V and J ends, which lost 9 bases and 5 bases, there was a span of 26 bases. The germline CDR1 and CDR2 sequences are ENHRY and SYGVKD. As DNA, the CDR3 is TGTGCCATAACAGGGGGCAGAGCGGGAGGGCCGGACGAGCAGTACTTC. Amino acids: CAITGGRAGGPDEQYF.

The CDR3 coding sequence is TGTGCCAGCAGCTTGGGTGGTAGCGGGAGGGAATATACGCAGTATTTT. This translates into CASSLGGSGREYTQYF. V is TRBV5-4 and J is TRBJ2-3, with 11 bases that match TRBD2. Germline V gene sequence: CDR1 SGHNT, CDR2 YYREEE (reference sequence). This CDR3 region has 16 residues. V shed 0 bases, J shed 7 bases, and the junction held 7 bases outside the gene matches.

The gene calls are TRBV28 and TRBJ1-4; no firm D call. Germline lookup yields CDR1 MDHEN and CDR2 SYDVKM. Trimming removed 5 bases from V and 4 bases from J, with 17 bases in between. The CDR3 length is 16 residues. CDR3: CASSRGGANFNEKLFF. The CDR3 nucleotides are TGTGCCAGCAGTCGGGGTGGTGCAAACTTTAATGAAAAACTGTTTTTT.

Only one count was recorded for this clone. The V and J genes are TRBV5-1 and TRBJ2-5; no firm D call. CDR1 SGHRS and CDR2 YFSETQ come from the germline V gene. The V and J ends lost 0 bases and 4 bases respectively, with 10 bases between them. This CDR3 is built from 14 residues. For the CDR3, the DNA is TGCGCCAGCAGCTTGGTTCCGGGCGGAGAGACCCAGTACTTC. Residues: CASSLVPGGETQYF.

The rearrangement links TRBV7-9 to TRBJ2-5, with 7 bases lining up with TRBD2. The CDR3 is made up of 13 amino acids. The germline gives CDR1 SEHNR, CDR2 FQNEAQ (reference sequence). J was trimmed by 6 bases and V by 8 bases; bases with no gene match: 9. Written as DNA, the CDR3 is TGTGCCAGCGGCCGGGGGGACGGGCAGACCCAGTACTTC. Translating it yields CASGRGDGQTQYF.

The chain uses TRBV2 and TRBJ2-3, with 11 bases lining up with TRBD1. The CDR3 runs 11 residues. In germline, CDR1 is SNHLY, CDR2 FYNNEI. J gave up 10 bases and V 8 bases, and 2 bases lay outside the gene matches. This chain's CDR3 is CASGDRGAQYF. CDR3 nucleotide sequence: TGTGCCAGCGGGGACAGGGGGGCGCAGTATTTT. Filled out from reference TRBV2 and TRBJ2-3, the complete variable domain reads EPEVTQTPSHQVTQMGQEVILRCVPISNHLYFYWYRQILGQKVEFLVSFYNNEISEKSEIFDDQFSVERPDGSNFTLKIRSTKLEDSAMYFCASGDRGAQYFGPGTRLTVL.

The V call is TRBV7-9, the J call TRBJ2-5; D is unclear. In germline, CDR1 is SEHNR, CDR2 FQNEAQ (reference sequence). The CDR3 spans 12 residues. With 7 bases removed from V and 3 bases from J, the gap between germline ends came to 9 bases. Here the CDR3 reads CASNGAKETQYF. The CDR3 DNA is TGTGCCAGCAACGGAGCAAAAGAGACCCAGTACTTC. Combining the CDR3 with reference TRBV7-9 and TRBJ2-5 gives the whole variable domain DTGVSQNPRHKITKRGQNVTFRCDPISEHNRLYWYRQTLGQGPEFLTYFQNEAQLEKSRLLSDRFSAERPKGSFSTLEIQRTEQGDSAMYLCASNGAKETQYFGPGTRLLVL.

This chain uses TRBV5-1 with TRBJ2-2; 8 nucleotides line up with TRBD1. The CDR3 has 16 residues. In germline, CDR1 is SGHRS, CDR2 YFSETQ. With V trimmed by 0 bases and J by 7 bases, 8 bases remained unmatched. For the CDR3, the DNA is TGCGCCAGCAGCTTGGTCCAGGGGGCTCAGGGCGGGGAGCTGTTTTTT. Encoded protein: CASSLVQGAQGGELFF.